The following is a T cell receptor beta chain sequence with its context. The data are from a study of blood T cell repertoires in COVID-19. Study information: Sample material is recorded as cDNA or gDNA derived from T cells, B-cell-depleted T cells, or PBMCs.

Measured with immunoSEQ multiplex PCR; TCRdb has only the in-frame clones, and not every one. The data show 150,000 to 200,000 clones, about nine tenths seen once. From germline, CDR1 is SGDLS and CDR2 YYNGEE. CDR3 size: 13 residues. Trimming pared 3 bases from V and 2 bases from J, leaving 8 bases between. The source is a man between 18 and 35 years old who had recovered from COVID-19. The source material was peripheral blood. The gene calls are TRBV9 and TRBJ1-1; D is ambiguous. For the CDR3, the DNA is TGTGCCAGCAGCGCGGCAGGTAACACTGAAGCTTTCTTT. This gives the protein CASSAAGNTEAFF.